One and the same sample provided the 20 T cell receptor beta chains below, sequenced in a study of cytomegalovirus exposure and HLA in healthy donors. Data came from immunoSEQ multiplex PCR; TCRdb stores just in-frame clones and leaves some out. This sample yields roughly 220,000 clones, of which just over 90% are seen a single time; 1% to 1.2% belongs to the top ten. Sequencing input: PBMCs. Receptors were obtained from a woman aged 18-30 years in good health and CMV-seronegative.

V gene TRBV14 combines with J gene TRBJ2-7, with 9 bases that match TRBD2. The germline V gene encodes CDR1 SGHDN and CDR2 FVKESK. The CDR3 length is 17 residues. Germline trimming cut 3 bases from V and 1 base from J; bases unmatched to any gene: 10. The CDR3 protein is CASSHPGLAPRSYEQYF. The CDR3 DNA reads TGTGCCAGCAGCCATCCGGGACTAGCTCCGCGGTCCTACGAGCAGTACTTC.

J is TRBJ2-5 and V is TRBV6-6, with 9 bases lining up with TRBD2. The CDR3 length is 16 residues. Looked up from germline, CDR1 is MNHNY and CDR2 is SVGAGI (reference sequence). The J segment lost 4 bases and the V segment lost 5 bases, leaving 11 bases of the junction unmatched. DNA for the CDR3: TGTGCCAGCAGTACTATAGCGGGAGAGCGGGCAGAGACCCAGTACTTC. Protein product: CASSTIAGERAETQYF.

V is TRBV7-9 and J is TRBJ2-7, with D perhaps matching TRBD2 (7 bases). This CDR3 comprises 15 residues. V was pared by 4 bases and J by 1 base, with 14 bases between. Germline V gene data show CDR1 as SEHNR and CDR2 as FQNEAQ (reference sequence). The CDR3 region has the DNA TGTGCCAGCAGCTCTTGGGGGGGCCTATCCTACGAGCAGTACTTC. This codes for CASSSWGGLSYEQYF.

The genes are TRBV29-1 and TRBJ2-7, with D maybe TRBD2 (5 bases). CDR1 and CDR2 (germline): SQVTM, ANQGSEA. This CDR3 comprises 13 residues. V gave up 3 bases and J gave up 4 bases, with 13 bases separating them. CDR3 coding DNA: TGCAGCGTTGATGAGGGCGTGGGATACGAGCAGTACTTC. This codes for CSVDEGVGYEQYF.

J is TRBJ2-7 and V is TRBV4-1, with D maybe TRBD2 (5 bases). The CDR3 has 14 amino acids. Deletions cut 4 bases from V and 4 bases from J, with 14 bases between. Per germline, CDR1 MGHRA and CDR2 YSYEKL. The CDR3 DNA is TGCGCCAGCAGCCTCGGACCGGGGTCTTACGAGCAGTACTTC. Translated, it gives CASSLGPGSYEQYF.

This rearrangement joins TRBV27 to TRBJ2-1; 8 nucleotides match TRBD1. V lost 8 bases and J lost 7; bases outside the gene matches: 10. Germline V CDR1 and CDR2: MNHEY, SMNVEV (reference sequence). The CDR3 spans 14 residues. CDR3 amino acids: CASRLQGAGNEQFF. CDR3 DNA: TGTGCCAGCCGACTCCAGGGGGCGGGGAATGAGCAGTTCTTC.

The CDR3 spells CASKRQGARNTIYF. As DNA, the CDR3 is TGTGCCAGCAAGAGACAGGGGGCGCGGAACACCATATATTTT. The rearrangement uses TRBV6-5 and TRBJ1-3, with TRBD1 identical over 10 bases. The CDR3 totals 14 residues. Trimming cost V 7 bases and J 7 bases; bases outside gene matches: 7. CDR1 is MNHEY and CDR2 is SVGAGI in the germline V gene.

Here the CDR3 DNA reads TGTGCCAGCCGTGACATCAGGCCCCAGCATTTT. This gives the protein CASRDIRPQHF. The V call is TRBV6-7, the J call TRBJ1-5; unclear D gene. TRBV6-7 is sorted into the ORF group, with uncertain function. The CDR3 has 11 residues. V was clipped by 8 bases and J by 9 bases, with 11 bases between them.

The rearrangement joins TRBV6-6 to TRBJ2-3; 8 bases align to TRBD1. The CDR3 covers 16 residues. The V segment lost 2 bases and the J segment 0 bases; nucleotides outside the gene matches: 4. The germline V gene encodes CDR1 MNHNY and CDR2 SVGAGI (reference sequence). CDR3 DNA sequence: TGTGCCAGCAGTTACACCGGACAGGGTAGCACAGATACGCAGTATTTT. Translating gives CASSYTGQGSTDTQYF.

The rearrangement joins TRBV5-1 to TRBJ1-6; 7 bases agree with TRBD1. Germline trimming cut 0 bases from V and 10 bases from J; bases unmatched to any gene: 7. The CDR3 is 15 amino acids. The germline CDR1 and CDR2 sequences are SGHRS and YFSETQ. The CDR3 reads CASSLEGRGISPLHF. CDR3 DNA: TGCGCCAGCAGCTTGGAGGGCAGGGGGATCTCACCCCTCCACTTT. Full variable domain (rest looked up from reference TRBV5-1 and TRBJ1-6): KAGVTQTPRYLIKTRGQQVTLSCSPISGHRSVSWYQQTPGQGLQFLFEYFSETQRNKGNFPGRFSGRQFSNSRSEMNVSTLELGDSALYLCASSLEGRGISPLHFGNGTRLTVT.

The chain links TRBV5-1 to TRBJ2-3; 13 nucleotides line up with TRBD2. V lost 2 bases to trimming and J lost 2 bases; unmatched junction nucleotides: 2. CDR1 and CDR2 from the germline V gene are SGHRS and YFSETQ. There are 16 residues in the CDR3. The CDR3 DNA reads TGCGCCAGCAGCTTCGGACTAGCGGGAGTCACAGATACGCAGTATTTT. As protein: CASSFGLAGVTDTQYF.

V is TRBV5-8 and J is TRBJ1-6, with D unclear. This CDR3 contains 15 residues. The germline V gene has CDR1 SGHTS and CDR2 YDEGEE. The V and J ends lost 0 bases and 1 base respectively, with 5 bases between them. The CDR3 DNA reads as TGTGCCAGCAGCTTGGAAGAGTCCTATAATTCACCCCTCCACTTT. Translating it yields CASSLEESYNSPLHF.

This clone has just one count. This rearrangement joins TRBV19 to TRBJ1-5; TRBD1 aligns across 7 bases. Losses at the gene ends were 4 bases for V and 6 bases for J; bases not matched to a gene: 9. The CDR3 contains 15 residues. Germline assignment: CDR1 LNHDA and CDR2 SQIVND (reference sequence). CDR3 sequence reads: CASSTTRTGSQPQHF. CDR3 coding DNA: TGTGCCAGTAGTACCACACGGACAGGATCTCAGCCCCAGCATTTT.

This chain uses TRBV5-6 with TRBJ2-7; weak D call: TRBD1 (5 bases). The CDR3 totals 13 residues. Trimming took off 4 bases at V and 4 bases at J, with 12 bases between the two ends. Germline V gene sequence: CDR1 SGHDT, CDR2 YYEEEE. In DNA form, the CDR3 reads TGTGCCAGCAGCCCGACAGCACGTTACGAGCAGTACTTC. Amino acids: CASSPTARYEQYF.

This chain connects TRBV28 to TRBJ2-2; TRBD1 aligns across 9 bases. CDR1 and CDR2 from the germline V gene are MDHEN and SYDVKM. V lost 6 bases, J lost 1 base, and 3 bases stayed unmatched. There are 15 residues in the CDR3. The DNA of the CDR3 is TGTGCCAGCAGACCGGGACAGGGGAACACCGGGGAGCTGTTTTTT. Its protein is CASRPGQGNTGELFF.

This clone has just one count. This chain connects TRBV5-6 to TRBJ2-5, with D unresolved. The CDR3 is made up of 15 amino acids. The V end lost 0 bases, the J end lost 1 base, and 10 bases lay between the germline ends. In germline, CDR1 is SGHDT, CDR2 YYEEEE. The CDR3, as DNA: TGTGCCAGCAGCTTGGAGGTGGGCCCCCAAGAGACCCAGTACTTC. It specifies CASSLEVGPQETQYF. Based on the CDR3 plus reference TRBV5-6 and TRBJ2-5, the full variable domain is DAGVTQSPTHLIKTRGQQVTLRCSPKSGHDTVSWYQQALGQGPQFIFQYYEEEERQRGNFPDRFSGHQFPNYSSELNVNALLLGDSALYLCASSLEVGPQETQYFGPGTRLLVL.

The V call is TRBV10-1, the J call TRBJ2-2, with D perhaps TRBD1 (5 bases). Germline V CDR1 and CDR2: WNHNN, SYGVQD (reference sequence). Trimming cost V 1 base and J 8 bases, with 8 bases left between them. The length of the CDR3 is 13 residues. DNA for the CDR3: TGCGCCAGCAGTGAGTTGACAGCGGGGGAGCTGTTTTTT. This encodes CASSELTAGELFF.

The count of this clone is one. The chain joins TRBV5-1 to TRBJ1-2, with a possible D match to TRBD1 (6 bases). Germline V lookup: CDR1 SGHRS, CDR2 YFSETQ. The CDR3 has 14 amino acids. Trimming cost V 4 bases and J 8 bases, with 18 bases left between them. The CDR3 spells CASSPTVTGPGYTF. Written as DNA, the CDR3 is TGCGCCAGCAGCCCGACCGTGACAGGCCCGGGCTACACCTTC.

V and J are TRBV21-1 and TRBJ1-5; no check of the table's D call, TRBD1, against the DNA was made. TRBV21-1 is termed a pseudogene. The CDR3 contains 16 residues. The CDR3 spells CASSKIGQGARQPQHF. The CDR3 coding sequence is TGTGCCAGCAGCAAAATTGGACAGGGGGCAAGGCAGCCCCAGCATTTT.

This chain connects TRBV28 to TRBJ2-7, with D maybe TRBD2 (5 bases). The CDR3 loop spans 14 amino acids. Germline V lookup: CDR1 MDHEN, CDR2 SYDVKM. The CDR3 DNA sequence: TGTGTCGCTCAGGAGGCAAGCCCTCCCTACGAGCAGTACTTC. This sequence encodes CVAQEASPPYEQYF.